This T cell receptor beta chain came from a study of blood T cell repertoires in COVID-19 (dated by TCRdb to 2018 to 2020). With respect to the entire study: Samples from collaborators originated in the United States, Italy and Spain and spanned both the acute and convalescent phases of COVID-19. The material from the prospective study consisted of cDNA or gDNA derived from T cells, B-cell-depleted T cells, or PBMCs. The dataset comprised deeply sampled blood TCRbeta repertoires from subjects exposed to, actively infected with, or recovered from COVID-19. The repertoires were released in a freely available public database intended as a resource for research on the immune response to SARS-CoV-2. The samples were drawn from the first 160 participants of the ongoing ImmuneRACE study and from 950 to 1,500 subjects provided by 6 global collaborators. Sample metadata almost always included a de-identified subject ID, COVID-19 status, age in years and sex. Where available, HLA class I and class II types were obtained from metadata supplied by the sample provider rather than from assay-based typing. Results and caveats for the whole study, not just this receptor: Clinical and demographic metadata were provided uncurated, with the amount varying by source and participant.

The germline V gene sets CDR1 to SGHRS and CDR2 to YFSETQ. The junction shows trimming of 3 bases on V and 4 bases on J, and the gene matches do not reach 11 bases of it. The CDR3 sequence holds 16 residues, the cysteine and phenylalanine included. Of all the DNA, just the CDR3 is kept, 48 bases in frame from base 1. Comment on this clone: The antigen it binds to is not known. Base qualities are not provided; no much larger clone lies one nucleotide away.

The collaborating institutions used their own protocols to collect whole blood in K2EDTA tubes. Collaborator samples were shipped for TCRbeta analysis as frozen whole blood, isolated PBMCs, or DNA extracted from either sample type. The immunoSEQ Assay, a bias-controlled multiplex PCR, was used to amplify TCRbeta CDR3 regions from genomic DNA. Concerning the study's data processing: The number of nucleated cells in each sample was estimated from the amplification of reference gene primers within the assay. To quantify the absolute abundance of each unique TCRbeta CDR3 rearrangement, sequence reads were collapsed and filtered. Productive Simpson clonality was computed per sample as the square root of Simpson's diversity index over productive rearrangements. TCRdb obtained this table from immuneACCESS and retained in-frame rearrangements with V and J assigned. These tables miss some clones; where compared with another copy, unresolved V genes account for less than half of the shortfall, and the remainder is unexplained. The V and J calls and clone size come from that table; D and trimming were worked out from the DNA. The sample yields some 250,000 clones; approximately 83% were counted once. The biggest ten clones account for 27% of the sample.

Sequencing used peripheral blood. This TCR was recovered from a man aged 35-49 years with acute or convalescent COVID-19. The chain links TRBV5-1 with TRBJ1-2; the central 8 bases match TRBD1. Here the CDR3 is given as CASSWSGTGRPYGYTF. The sequenced DNA: TGCGCCAGCAGCTGGTCCGGGACAGGAAGGCCCTATGGCTACACCTTC.